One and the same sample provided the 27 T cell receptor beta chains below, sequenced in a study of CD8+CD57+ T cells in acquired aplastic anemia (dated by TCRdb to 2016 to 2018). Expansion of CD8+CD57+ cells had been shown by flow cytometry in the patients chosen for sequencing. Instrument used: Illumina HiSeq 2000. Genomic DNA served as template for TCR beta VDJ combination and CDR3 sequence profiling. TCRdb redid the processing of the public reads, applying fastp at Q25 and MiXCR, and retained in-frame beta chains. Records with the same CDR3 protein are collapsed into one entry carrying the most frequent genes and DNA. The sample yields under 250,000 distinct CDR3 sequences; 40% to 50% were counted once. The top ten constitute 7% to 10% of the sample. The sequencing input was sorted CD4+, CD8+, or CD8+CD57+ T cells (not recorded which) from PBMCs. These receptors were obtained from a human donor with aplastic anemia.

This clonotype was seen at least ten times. CDR3 amino acids: CASSLRRGQESYEQYF. CDR3 in DNA: TGTGCCAGCAGCTTAAGGAGAGGTCAAGAATCCTACGAGCAGTACTTC. The rearrangement joins TRBV13 to TRBJ2-7, with unresolved D. Trimming removed 2 bases from V and 1 base from J, with 15 bases in between. The CDR3 has 16 amino acids. The germline V gene encodes CDR1 PRHDT and CDR2 FYEKMQ (reference sequence).

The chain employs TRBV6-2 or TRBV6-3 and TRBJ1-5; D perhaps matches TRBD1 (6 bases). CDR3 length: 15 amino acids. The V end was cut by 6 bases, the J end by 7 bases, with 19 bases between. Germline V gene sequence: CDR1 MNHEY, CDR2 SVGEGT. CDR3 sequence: CASSREPDRTQPQHF. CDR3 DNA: TGTGCCAGCAGCAGAGAACCAGACAGGACGCAGCCCCAGCATTTT.

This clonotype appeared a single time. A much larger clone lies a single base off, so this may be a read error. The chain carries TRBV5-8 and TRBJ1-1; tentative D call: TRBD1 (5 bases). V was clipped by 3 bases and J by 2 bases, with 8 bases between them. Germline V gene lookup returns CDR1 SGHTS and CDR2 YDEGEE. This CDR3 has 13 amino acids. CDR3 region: CASSCGQNTEAFF. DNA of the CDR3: TGTGCCAGCAGCTGCGGACAAAACACTGAAGCTTTCTTT.

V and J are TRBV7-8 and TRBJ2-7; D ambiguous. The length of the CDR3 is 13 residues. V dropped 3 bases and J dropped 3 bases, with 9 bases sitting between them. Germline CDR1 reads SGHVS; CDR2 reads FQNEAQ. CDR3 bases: TGTGCCAGCAGCTTTACCCCGTTCTACGAGCAGTACTTC. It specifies CASSFTPFYEQYF.

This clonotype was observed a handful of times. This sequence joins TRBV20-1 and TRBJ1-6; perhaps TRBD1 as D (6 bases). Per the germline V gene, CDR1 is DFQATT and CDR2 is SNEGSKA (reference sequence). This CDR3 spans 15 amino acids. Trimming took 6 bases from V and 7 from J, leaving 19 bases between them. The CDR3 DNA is TGCAGTGCAGGGGGGACACCCCATGGGAATTCACCCCTCCACTTT. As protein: CSAGGTPHGNSPLHF.

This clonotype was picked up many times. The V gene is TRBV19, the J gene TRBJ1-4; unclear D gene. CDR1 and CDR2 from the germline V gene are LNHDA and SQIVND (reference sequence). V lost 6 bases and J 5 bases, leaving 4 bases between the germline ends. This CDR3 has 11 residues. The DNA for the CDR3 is TGTGCCAGTAGCAGGAATGAAAAACTGTTTTTT. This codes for CASSRNEKLFF.

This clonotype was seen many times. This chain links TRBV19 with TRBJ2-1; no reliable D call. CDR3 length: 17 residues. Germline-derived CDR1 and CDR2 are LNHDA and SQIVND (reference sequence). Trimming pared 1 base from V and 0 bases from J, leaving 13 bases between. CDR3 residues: CASSIARVRSSYNEQFF. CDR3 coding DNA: TGTGCCAGTAGTATAGCCCGGGTTAGAAGCTCCTACAATGAGCAGTTCTTC.

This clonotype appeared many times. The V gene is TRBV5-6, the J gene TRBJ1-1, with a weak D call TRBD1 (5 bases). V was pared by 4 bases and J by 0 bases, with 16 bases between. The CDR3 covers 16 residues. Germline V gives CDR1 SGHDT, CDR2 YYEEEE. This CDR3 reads CASSLGTAGVNTEAFF. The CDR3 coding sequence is TGTGCCAGCAGCCTGGGGACTGCCGGGGTGAACACTGAAGCTTTCTTT. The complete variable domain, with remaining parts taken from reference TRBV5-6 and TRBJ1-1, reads DAGVTQSPTHLIKTRGQQVTLRCSPKSGHDTVSWYQQALGQGPQFIFQYYEEEERQRGNFPDRFSGHQFPNYSSELNVNALLLGDSALYLCASSLGTAGVNTEAFFGQGTRLTVV.

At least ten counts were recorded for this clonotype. The CDR3 nucleotides are TGTGCCAGCAGCCCCCGTACGGACACCATATATTTT. Its protein product is CASSPRTDTIYF. The chain recombines TRBV13 with TRBJ1-3; no definite D call. This CDR3 has 12 amino acids. Per germline, CDR1 PRHDT and CDR2 FYEKMQ (reference sequence). The V end lost 5 bases, the J end lost 8 bases, and 10 bases lay between the germline ends.

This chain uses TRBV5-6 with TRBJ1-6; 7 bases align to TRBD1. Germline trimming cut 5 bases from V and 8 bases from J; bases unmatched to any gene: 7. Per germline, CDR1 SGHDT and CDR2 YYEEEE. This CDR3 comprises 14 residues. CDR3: CASSKNRGDSPLHF. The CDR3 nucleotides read TGTGCCAGCAGTAAGAACAGGGGCGATTCACCCCTCCACTTT.

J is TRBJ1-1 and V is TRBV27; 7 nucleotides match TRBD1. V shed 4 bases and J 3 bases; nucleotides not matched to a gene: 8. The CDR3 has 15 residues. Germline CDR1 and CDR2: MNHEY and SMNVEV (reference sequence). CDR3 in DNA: TGTGCCAGCAGTTCGGAACAGGGGTGGGACACTGAAGCTTTCTTT. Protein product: CASSSEQGWDTEAFF.

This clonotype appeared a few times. In nucleotides, the CDR3 is TGTGCCAGCAGTTTGACAACCTACTCCTACGAGCAGTACTTC. This sequence encodes CASSLTTYSYEQYF. The gene calls are TRBV27 and TRBJ2-7; D not certain. Looked up from germline, CDR1 is MNHEY and CDR2 is SMNVEV (reference sequence). The CDR3 length is 14 residues. V was pared by 3 bases and J by 0 bases, with 9 bases between.

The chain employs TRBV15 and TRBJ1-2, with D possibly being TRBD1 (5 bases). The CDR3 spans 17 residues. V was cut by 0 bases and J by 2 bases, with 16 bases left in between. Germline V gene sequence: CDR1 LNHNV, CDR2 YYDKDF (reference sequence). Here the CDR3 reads CATSREFLGGRNYGYTF. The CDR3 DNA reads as TGTGCCACCAGCAGAGAGTTTCTTGGGGGGAGGAACTATGGCTACACCTTC.

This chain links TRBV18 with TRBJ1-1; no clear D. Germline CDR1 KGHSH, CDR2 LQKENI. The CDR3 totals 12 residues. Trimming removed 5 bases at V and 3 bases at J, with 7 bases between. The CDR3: CASSCRDTEAFF. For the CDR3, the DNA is TGTGCCAGCTCATGCCGGGACACTGAAGCTTTCTTT.

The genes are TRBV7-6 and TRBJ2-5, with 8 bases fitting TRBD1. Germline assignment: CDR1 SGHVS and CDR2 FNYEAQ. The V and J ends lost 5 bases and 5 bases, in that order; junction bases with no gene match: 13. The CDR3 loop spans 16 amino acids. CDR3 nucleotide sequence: TGTGCCAGCAGCCGCGGAACAGGGGGGACCCAGGAGACCCAGTACTTC. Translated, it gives CASSRGTGGTQETQYF.

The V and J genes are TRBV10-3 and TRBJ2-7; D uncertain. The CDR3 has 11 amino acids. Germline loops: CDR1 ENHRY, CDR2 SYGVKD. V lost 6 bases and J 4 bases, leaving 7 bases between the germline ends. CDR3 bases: TGTGCCATCAGCACCCGTTACGAGCAGTACTTC. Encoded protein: CAISTRYEQYF.

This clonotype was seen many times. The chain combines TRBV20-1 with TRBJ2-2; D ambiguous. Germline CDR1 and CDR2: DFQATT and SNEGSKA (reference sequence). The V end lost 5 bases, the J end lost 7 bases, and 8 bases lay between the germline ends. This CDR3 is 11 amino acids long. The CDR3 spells CSAHQHGELFF. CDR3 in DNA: TGCAGTGCTCACCAGCACGGGGAGCTGTTTTTT.

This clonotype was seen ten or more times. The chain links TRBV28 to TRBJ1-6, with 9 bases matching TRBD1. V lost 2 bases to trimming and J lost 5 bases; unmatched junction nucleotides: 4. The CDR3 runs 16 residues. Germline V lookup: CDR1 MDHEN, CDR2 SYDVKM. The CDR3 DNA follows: TGTGCCAGCAGTTTAGACCGGGACAGGGATAATTCACCCCTCCACTTT. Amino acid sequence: CASSLDRDRDNSPLHF.

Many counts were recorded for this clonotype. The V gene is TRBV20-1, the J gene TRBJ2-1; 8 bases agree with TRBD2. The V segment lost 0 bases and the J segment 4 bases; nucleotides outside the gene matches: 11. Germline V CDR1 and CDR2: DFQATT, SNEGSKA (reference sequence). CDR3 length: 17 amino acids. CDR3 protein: CSARDHNGGGKYNEQFF. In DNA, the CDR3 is TGCAGTGCTAGAGATCATAATGGCGGGGGGAAATACAATGAGCAGTTCTTC.

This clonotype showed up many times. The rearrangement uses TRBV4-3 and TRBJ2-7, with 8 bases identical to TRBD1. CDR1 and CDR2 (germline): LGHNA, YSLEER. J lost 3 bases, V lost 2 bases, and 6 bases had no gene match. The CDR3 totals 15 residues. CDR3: CASSQHRTGLYEQYF. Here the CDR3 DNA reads TGCGCCAGCAGCCAACACAGGACAGGGCTCTACGAGCAGTACTTC.

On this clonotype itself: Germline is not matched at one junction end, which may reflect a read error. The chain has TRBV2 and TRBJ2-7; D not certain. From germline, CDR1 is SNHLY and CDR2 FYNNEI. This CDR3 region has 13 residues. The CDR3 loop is CASSDPSSYEQYF. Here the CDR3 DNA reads TGCGCCAGCAGTGATCCCTCAAGCTACGAGCAGTACTTC.

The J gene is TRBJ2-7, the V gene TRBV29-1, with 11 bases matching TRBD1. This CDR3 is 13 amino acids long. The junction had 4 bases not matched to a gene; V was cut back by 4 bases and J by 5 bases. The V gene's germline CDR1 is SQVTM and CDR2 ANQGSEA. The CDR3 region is CSVVPGQGDEQYF. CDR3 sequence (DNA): TGCAGCGTTGTCCCGGGACAGGGGGACGAGCAGTACTTC.

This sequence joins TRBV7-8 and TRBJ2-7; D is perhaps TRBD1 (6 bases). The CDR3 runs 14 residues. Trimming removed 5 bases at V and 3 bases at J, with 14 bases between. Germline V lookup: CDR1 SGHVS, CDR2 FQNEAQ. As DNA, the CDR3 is TGTGCCAGCAGCATACAGGGCGCTAGCTACGAGCAGTACTTC. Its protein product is CASSIQGASYEQYF.

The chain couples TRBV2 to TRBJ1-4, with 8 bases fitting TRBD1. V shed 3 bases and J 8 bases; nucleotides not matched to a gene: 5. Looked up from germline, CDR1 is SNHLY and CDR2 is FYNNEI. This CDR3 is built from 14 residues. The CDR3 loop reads CASSDGQGHEKLFF. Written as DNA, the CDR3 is TGTGCCAGCAGTGACGGACAGGGTCACGAAAAACTGTTTTTT.

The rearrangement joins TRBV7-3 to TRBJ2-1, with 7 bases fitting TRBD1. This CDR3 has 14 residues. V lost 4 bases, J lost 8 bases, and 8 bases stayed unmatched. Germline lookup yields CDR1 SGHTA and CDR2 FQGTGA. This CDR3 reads CASSSPGQLDEQFF. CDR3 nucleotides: TGTGCCAGCAGCTCGCCGGGACAGCTGGATGAGCAGTTCTTC.

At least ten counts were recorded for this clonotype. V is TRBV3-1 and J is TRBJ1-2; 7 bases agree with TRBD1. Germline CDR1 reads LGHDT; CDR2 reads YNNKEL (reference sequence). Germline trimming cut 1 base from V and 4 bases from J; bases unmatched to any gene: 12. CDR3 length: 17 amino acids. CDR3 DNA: TGTGCCAGCAGCCAAGCCACGACAGGGCGCAAAGGCTATGGCTACACCTTC. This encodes CASSQATTGRKGYGYTF.

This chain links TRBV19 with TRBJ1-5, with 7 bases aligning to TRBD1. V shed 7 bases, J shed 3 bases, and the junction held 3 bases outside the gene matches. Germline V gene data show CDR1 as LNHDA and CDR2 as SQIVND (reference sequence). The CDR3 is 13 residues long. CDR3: CASTDRINQPQHF. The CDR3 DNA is TGTGCCAGTACGGACAGGATCAATCAGCCCCAGCATTTT.